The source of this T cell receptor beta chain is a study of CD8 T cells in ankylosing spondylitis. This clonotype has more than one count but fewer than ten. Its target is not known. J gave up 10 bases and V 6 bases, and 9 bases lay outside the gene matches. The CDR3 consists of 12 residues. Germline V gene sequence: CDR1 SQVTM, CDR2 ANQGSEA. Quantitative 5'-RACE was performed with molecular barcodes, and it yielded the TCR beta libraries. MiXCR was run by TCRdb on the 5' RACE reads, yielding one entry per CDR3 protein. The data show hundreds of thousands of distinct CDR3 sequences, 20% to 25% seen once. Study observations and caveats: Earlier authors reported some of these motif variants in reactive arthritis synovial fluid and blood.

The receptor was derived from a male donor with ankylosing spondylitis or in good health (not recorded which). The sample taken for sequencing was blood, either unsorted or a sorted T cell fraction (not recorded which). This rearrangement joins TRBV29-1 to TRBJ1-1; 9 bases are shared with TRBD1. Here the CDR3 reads CSVGGDRVPAFF. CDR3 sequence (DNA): TGCAGCGTGGGGGGGGACAGGGTCCCAGCTTTCTTT.